The next 32 T cell receptor beta chains were all read from a single sample in a study of blood T cell repertoires in COVID-19. Profiling relied on immunoSEQ multiplex PCR, and the TCRdb table lists in-frame clones only, not all of them. The sample includes about 300,000 clones, around 84% of them seen just once. Sequencing input: PBMCs or T cells enriched from blood (not recorded which). These receptors originate from a man younger than 40 who had recovered from COVID-19.

This clone was picked up a small number of times. The V gene is TRBV5-6, the J gene TRBJ1-2; D not resolved. The CDR3 consists of 13 residues. Trimming took 2 bases from V and 5 from J, leaving 10 bases between them. CDR1 is SGHDT and CDR2 is YYEEEE in the germline V gene. Written as DNA, the CDR3 is TGTGCCAGCAGCTTAAGCCTCCCATATGGCTACACCTTC. This gives the protein CASSLSLPYGYTF.

The chain recombines TRBV6-1 with TRBJ1-1; possibly TRBD1 for D (6 bases). The CDR3 is made up of 16 amino acids. The germline CDR1 and CDR2 sequences are MNHNS and SASEGT. Trimming left V 3 bases short and J 0 bases short, with 14 bases between. The chain's CDR3 is CASSDGQGILNTEAFF. The CDR3 coding sequence is TGTGCCAGCAGTGACGGGCAGGGGATATTGAACACTGAAGCTTTCTTT.

This clone appeared a single time. The V call is TRBV20-1, the J call TRBJ2-7, with 8 bases fitting TRBD1. Germline V gene sequence: CDR1 DFQATT, CDR2 SNEGSKA (reference sequence). Trimming took 6 bases from V and 5 from J; bases not matched to a gene: 3. The CDR3 has 11 residues. CDR3 in DNA: TGCAGTGCCGTGGACAGGGACGAGCAGTACTTC. Translating it yields CSAVDRDEQYF.

The CDR3 DNA sequence: TGCGCCAGCAGCGCGGGGGGACAGAGAATAGAGACCCAGTACTTC. Its protein is CASSAGGQRIETQYF. The rearrangement links TRBV5-1 to TRBJ2-5; maybe TRBD2 (8 bases). The CDR3 is 15 residues long. V dropped 4 bases and J dropped 4 bases, with 17 bases sitting between them. Germline CDR1 reads SGHRS; CDR2 reads YFSETQ.

The chain links TRBV6-5 to TRBJ1-5, with D perhaps TRBD1 (6 bases). There are 13 residues in the CDR3. The V end lost 4 bases, the J end lost 6 bases, and 10 bases lay between the germline ends. CDR1 MNHEY and CDR2 SVGAGI come from the germline V gene. The DNA of the CDR3 is TGTGCCAGCAGTTCAGACAGGTTTCAGCCCCAGCATTTT. Amino acid sequence: CASSSDRFQPQHF.

The chain employs TRBV14 and TRBJ1-4; a weak D match, TRBD1 (5 bases). Germline V gene sequence: CDR1 SGHDN, CDR2 FVKESK. V was shortened by 0 bases and J by 7 bases, with 15 bases between the two germline ends. CDR3 length: 16 residues. This CDR3 reads CASSQDLGGTLEKLFF. Here the CDR3 DNA reads TGTGCCAGCAGCCAAGATCTCGGGGGGACGCTTGAAAAACTGTTTTTT.

This sequence joins TRBV3-1 (or the pseudogene TRBV3-2) and TRBJ2-6; D gene unclear. In germline, CDR1 is LGHDT, CDR2 YNNKEL (reference sequence). The CDR3 spans 15 residues. Trimming cost V 1 base and J 0 bases, with 4 bases left between them. CDR3 amino acids: CASSQAYSGANVLTF. The CDR3 DNA is TGTGCCAGCAGCCAAGCGTACTCTGGGGCCAACGTCCTGACTTTC.

The chain uses TRBV5-1 and TRBJ1-4, with 8 bases lining up with TRBD1. The CDR3 totals 15 residues. Germline trimming cut 4 bases from V and 8 bases from J; bases unmatched to any gene: 10. CDR1 SGHRS and CDR2 YFSETQ come from the germline V gene. CDR3 DNA: TGCGCCAGCAGCACCCCCGGGACAGGCGACGAAAAACTGTTTTTT. It codes for CASSTPGTGDEKLFF.

The chain carries TRBV10-3 and TRBJ1-5; D is unresolved. This CDR3 region has 12 residues. Trimming cost V 2 bases and J 9 bases, with 8 bases left between them. Germline loops: CDR1 ENHRY, CDR2 SYGVKD. Here the CDR3 reads CAISETQAPQHF. The CDR3 DNA reads as TGTGCCATCAGTGAGACGCAGGCGCCCCAGCATTTT.

The chain carries TRBV5-4 and TRBJ2-3, with 8 positions matching TRBD2. From germline, CDR1 is SGHNT and CDR2 YYREEE (reference sequence). This CDR3 contains 17 residues. Trimming at V came to 3 bases and at J to 4 bases, leaving 13 bases not matched to a gene. CDR3 protein: CASSSGRGRGAPDTQYF. CDR3 nucleotides: TGTGCCAGCAGCTCGGGCAGAGGGCGGGGGGCCCCAGATACGCAGTATTTT.

V usage is TRBV4-1 and J usage is TRBJ2-7; tentative D call: TRBD1 (6 bases). Germline CDR1 is MGHRA and CDR2 is YSYEKL. There are 15 residues in the CDR3. Trimming shortened V by 0 bases and J by 7 bases, and 16 bases separated the two germline ends. CDR3 amino acids: CASSQDRGTKREQYF. CDR3 nucleotides: TGCGCCAGCAGCCAAGATAGGGGGACGAAAAGGGAGCAGTACTTC.

V usage is TRBV3-1 (or the pseudogene TRBV3-2) and J usage is TRBJ1-1, with D maybe TRBD1 (6 bases). CDR3 length: 13 residues. Germline CDR1 is LGHDT and CDR2 is YNNKEL (reference sequence). Trimming took 2 bases from V and 7 from J, leaving 11 bases between them. Here the CDR3 DNA reads TGTGCCAGCAGCCAATCCGCGACAGGTGAAGCTTTCTTT. This sequence encodes CASSQSATGEAFF.

This chain joins TRBV7-9 and TRBJ1-1; 12 bases agree with TRBD1. The CDR3 sequence is 16 residues long. The ends lost 5 bases at V and 4 bases at J; junction bases unmatched: 8. Germline assignment: CDR1 SEHNR and CDR2 FQNEAQ (reference sequence). CDR3 protein: CASSIGTGGGGTEAFF. In DNA, the CDR3 is TGTGCCAGCAGCATCGGGACAGGGGGCGGGGGCACTGAAGCTTTCTTT.

This CDR3 reads CASSYERRSYNEQFF. DNA of the CDR3: TGTGCCAGCAGTTACGAGCGGAGGTCCTACAATGAGCAGTTCTTC. V gene TRBV6-2 or TRBV6-3 combines with J gene TRBJ2-1; a possible D gene is TRBD2 (5 bases). V lost 2 bases and J 1 base, leaving 9 bases between the germline ends. This CDR3 has 15 residues. The germline CDR1 and CDR2 sequences are MNHEY and SVGEGT.

The rearrangement uses TRBV30 and TRBJ2-2, with 11 bases lining up with TRBD1. Unmatched junction bases numbered 0, after V lost 3 bases and J lost 3 bases. Per the germline V gene, CDR1 is GTSNPN and CDR2 is SVGIG (reference sequence). This CDR3 has 14 amino acids. The CDR3 coding sequence is TGTGCCTGGAGGGGACAGGGGGACACCGGGGAGCTGTTTTTT. It codes for CAWRGQGDTGELFF.

V usage is TRBV19 and J usage is TRBJ1-3, with a weak D call TRBD1 (6 bases). CDR3 length: 19 amino acids. Looked up from germline, CDR1 is LNHDA and CDR2 is SQIVND (reference sequence). V was trimmed by 5 bases and J by 6 bases, leaving 29 bases between them. The CDR3 DNA is TGTGCCAGTAGTCCAACCCCAATGGACAGTTTAGGTCGGAAAAACACCATATATTTT. This encodes CASSPTPMDSLGRKNTIYF.

The gene calls are TRBV30 and TRBJ1-1, with D possibly TRBD1 on 5 matching bases. Germline V gene data show CDR1 as GTSNPN and CDR2 as SVGIG (reference sequence). Trimming removed 6 bases at V and 0 bases at J, with 11 bases between. This CDR3 region has 13 residues. CDR3 bases: TGTGCCTGTTCCCGGGGGTTGAACACTGAAGCTTTCTTT. Its translation is CACSRGLNTEAFF.

There are a few counts of this clone. The V call is TRBV5-5, the J call TRBJ2-1, with D hard to call. This CDR3 has 11 residues. Trimming took off 0 bases at V and 9 bases at J, with 4 bases between the two ends. The germline V gene encodes CDR1 SGHKS and CDR2 YYEKEE (reference sequence). For the CDR3, the DNA is TGTGCCAGCAGCTTGGCCTTTGAGCAGTTCTTC. This encodes CASSLAFEQFF. Based on the CDR3 plus reference TRBV5-5 and TRBJ2-1, the full variable domain is DAGVTQSPTHLIKTRGQQVTLRCSPISGHKSVSWYQQVLGQGPQFIFQYYEKEERGRGNFPDRFSARQFPNYSSELNVNALLLGDSALYLCASSLAFEQFFGPGTRLTVL.

The chain joins TRBV5-1 to TRBJ1-2, with D maybe TRBD1 (5 bases). This CDR3 contains 16 residues. The germline V gene encodes CDR1 SGHRS and CDR2 YFSETQ. V dropped 0 bases and J dropped 2 bases, with 14 bases sitting between them. CDR3 protein: CASSLARIGQNYGYTF. As DNA, the CDR3 is TGCGCCAGCAGCTTGGCTAGGATTGGACAAAACTATGGCTACACCTTC.

There are a few counts of this clone. The rearrangement links TRBV11-3 to TRBJ1-2; 9 positions agree with TRBD1. J lost 6 bases, V lost 5 bases, and 7 bases had no gene match. CDR3 size: 14 residues. Germline CDR1 is SGHNT and CDR2 is YENEEA. DNA for the CDR3: TGTGCCAGCAGCCCTCGGACAGGGGTGGATGGCTACACCTTC. It is translated as CASSPRTGVDGYTF.

The V and J genes are TRBV28 and TRBJ1-2; D is unresolved. CDR3 length: 12 amino acids. V was clipped by 3 bases and J by 3 bases, with 5 bases between them. Germline V gene lookup returns CDR1 MDHEN and CDR2 SYDVKM. In DNA form, the CDR3 reads TGTGCCAGCAGTTTCCTAGACTATGGCTACACCTTC. Its translation: CASSFLDYGYTF.

This rearrangement joins TRBV3-1 (or the pseudogene TRBV3-2) to TRBJ2-1, with no clear D. Germline lookup yields CDR1 LGHDT and CDR2 YNNKEL (reference sequence). There are 14 residues in the CDR3. Trimming took off 2 bases at V and 4 bases at J, with 9 bases between the two ends. This chain's CDR3 is CASSQRSRYNEQFF. DNA for the CDR3: TGTGCCAGCAGCCAAAGGTCGCGGTACAATGAGCAGTTCTTC.

The chain is built from TRBV4-2 and TRBJ1-5; D unclear. The CDR3 extends over 14 amino acids. With 7 bases removed from V and 6 bases from J, the gap between germline ends came to 16 bases. The germline V gene encodes CDR1 LGHNA and CDR2 YNFKEQ. CDR3 DNA sequence: TGTGCCAGCACCCCTGGACTGGGAAGTCAGCCCCAGCATTTT. As protein: CASTPGLGSQPQHF.

The V gene is TRBV4-2, the J gene TRBJ2-1; TRBD1 matches 12 bases. CDR3 length: 15 residues. Trimming at V came to 4 bases and at J to 6 bases, leaving 4 bases not matched to a gene. Germline CDR1 and CDR2: LGHNA and YNFKEQ. CDR3 sequence: CASSPGQGASNEQFF. As DNA, the CDR3 is TGTGCCAGCAGCCCGGGACAGGGGGCAAGCAATGAGCAGTTCTTC.

The chain uses TRBV7-9 and TRBJ2-3; D gene unclear. Germline V gene data show CDR1 as SEHNR and CDR2 as FQNEAQ (reference sequence). The CDR3 spans 14 residues. The germline V and J ends were trimmed by 5 bases and 1 base, with 10 bases remaining between them. CDR3 sequence: CASSQIPGTDTQYF. The CDR3 DNA reads as TGTGCCAGCAGCCAAATCCCGGGCACAGATACGCAGTATTTT.

The chain employs TRBV5-4 and TRBJ2-1; 8 bases map to TRBD2. In germline, CDR1 is SGHNT, CDR2 YYREEE (reference sequence). Germline trimming cut 4 bases from V and 6 bases from J; bases unmatched to any gene: 21. The CDR3 covers 19 residues. The CDR3 is CASSPLRTSIPQWINEQFF. The CDR3 bases are TGTGCCAGCAGCCCCTTACGGACTAGCATCCCCCAGTGGATCAATGAGCAGTTCTTC.

This clone was counted only a few times. V usage is TRBV6-5 and J usage is TRBJ2-7, with 8 bases identical to TRBD2. V shed 0 bases, J shed 3 bases, and the junction held 7 bases outside the gene matches. Germline assignment: CDR1 MNHEY and CDR2 SVGAGI. CDR3 size: 16 residues. CDR3 DNA sequence: TGTGCCAGCAGTTACTCGACCCTAGCGGGTGTCTACGAGCAGTACTTC. This encodes CASSYSTLAGVYEQYF.

Concerning this clone itself: The sample carries other DNA sequences with the same CDR3. The chain has TRBV28 and TRBJ1-2; no definite D call. Trimming stripped 6 bases from V and 2 bases from J, with 10 bases between. From germline, CDR1 is MDHEN and CDR2 SYDVKM. The CDR3 consists of 13 residues. The CDR3 region has the DNA TGTGCCAGCAGGCGGACTGGGAACTATGGCTACACCTTC. Protein sequence: CASRRTGNYGYTF.

The chain has TRBV29-1 and TRBJ2-1, with 12 bases aligning to TRBD2. This CDR3 is built from 14 residues. The trim removed 4 bases at V and 5 bases at J, leaving 3 bases unmatched. CDR1 is SQVTM, CDR2 ANQGSEA, per germline. The CDR3 sequence: CSVGLAGANNEQFF. The CDR3 nucleotides are TGCAGCGTTGGACTAGCGGGGGCCAACAATGAGCAGTTCTTC.

CDR3 region: CASWRGPPPNYGYTF. In DNA form, the CDR3 reads TGTGCCAGCTGGCGAGGGCCACCACCTAACTATGGCTACACCTTC. V gene TRBV2 combines with J gene TRBJ1-2; D unclear. V was pared by 8 bases and J by 0 bases, with 16 bases between. Germline CDR1 SNHLY, CDR2 FYNNEI. This CDR3 has 15 amino acids.

The chain couples TRBV6-5 to TRBJ2-7; a possible D gene is TRBD2 (6 bases). Trimming stripped 8 bases from V and 0 bases from J, with 14 bases between. The CDR3 runs 14 residues. Germline V gene lookup returns CDR1 MNHEY and CDR2 SVGAGI. The CDR3 spells CASGGLSSSYEQYF. The CDR3 DNA sequence: TGTGCCAGCGGGGGGTTGTCGAGCTCCTACGAGCAGTACTTC.

This clone appeared a single time. The chain has TRBV28 and TRBJ1-6, with D tentatively TRBD1 (6 bases). The ends were cut back, 2 bases at V and 5 bases at J, with 10 bases in the middle. Germline V gene data show CDR1 as MDHEN and CDR2 as SYDVKM. This CDR3 contains 15 residues. CDR3 coding DNA: TGTGCCAGCAGTTTACCGGGACATAATAATTCACCCCTCCACTTT. This sequence encodes CASSLPGHNNSPLHF.